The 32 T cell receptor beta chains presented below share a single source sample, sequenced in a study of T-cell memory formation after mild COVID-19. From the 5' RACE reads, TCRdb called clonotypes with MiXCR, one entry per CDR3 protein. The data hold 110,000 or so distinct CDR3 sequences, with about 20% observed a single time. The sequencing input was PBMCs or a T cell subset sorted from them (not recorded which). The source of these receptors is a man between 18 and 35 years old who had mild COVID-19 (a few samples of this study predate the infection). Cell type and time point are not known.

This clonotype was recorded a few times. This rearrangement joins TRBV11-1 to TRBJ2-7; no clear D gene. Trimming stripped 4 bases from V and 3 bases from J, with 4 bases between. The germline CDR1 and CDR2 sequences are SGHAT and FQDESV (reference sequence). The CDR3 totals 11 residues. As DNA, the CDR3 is TGTGCCAGCAGCTACTACTACGAGCAGTACTTC. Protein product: CASSYYYEQYF.

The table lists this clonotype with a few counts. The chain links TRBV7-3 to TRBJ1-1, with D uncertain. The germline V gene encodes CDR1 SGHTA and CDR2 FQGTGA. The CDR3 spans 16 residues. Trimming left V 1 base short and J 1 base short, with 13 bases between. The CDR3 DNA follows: TGTGCCAGCAGCTTAAACCAGGTTGGTCGGAACACTGAAGCTTTCTTT. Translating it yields CASSLNQVGRNTEAFF.

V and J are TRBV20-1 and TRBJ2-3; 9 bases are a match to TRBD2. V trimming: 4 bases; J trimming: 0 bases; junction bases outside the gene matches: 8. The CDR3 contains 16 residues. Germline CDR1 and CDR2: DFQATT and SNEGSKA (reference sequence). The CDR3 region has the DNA TGCAGTGCTACTTTGCTAGCGGGACCTAGCACAGATACGCAGTATTTT. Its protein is CSATLLAGPSTDTQYF.

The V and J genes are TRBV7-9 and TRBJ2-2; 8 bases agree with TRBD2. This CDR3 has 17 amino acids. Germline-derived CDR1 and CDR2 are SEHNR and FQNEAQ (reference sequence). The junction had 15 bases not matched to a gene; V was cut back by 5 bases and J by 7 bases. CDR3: CASSPIDGGASNGELFF. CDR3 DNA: TGTGCCAGCAGCCCTATCGACGGGGGGGCCAGTAACGGGGAGCTGTTTTTT.

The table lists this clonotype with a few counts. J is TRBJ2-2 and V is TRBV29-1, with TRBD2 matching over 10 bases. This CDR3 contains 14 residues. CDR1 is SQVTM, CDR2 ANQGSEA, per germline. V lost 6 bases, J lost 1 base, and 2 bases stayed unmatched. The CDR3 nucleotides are TGCAGCGTAGCGGGGGGGCAGAACACCGGGGAGCTGTTTTTT. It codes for CSVAGGQNTGELFF.

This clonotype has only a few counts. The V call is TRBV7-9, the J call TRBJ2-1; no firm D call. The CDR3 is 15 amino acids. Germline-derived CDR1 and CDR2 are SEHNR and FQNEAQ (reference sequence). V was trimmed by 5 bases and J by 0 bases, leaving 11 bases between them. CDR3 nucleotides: TGTGCCAGCAGCCTCCCCCCCAGCTCCTACAATGAGCAGTTCTTC. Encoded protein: CASSLPPSSYNEQFF.

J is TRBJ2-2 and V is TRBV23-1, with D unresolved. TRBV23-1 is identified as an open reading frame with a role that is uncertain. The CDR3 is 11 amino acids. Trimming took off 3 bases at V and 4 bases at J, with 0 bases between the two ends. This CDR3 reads CASSHTGELFF. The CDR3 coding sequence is TGCGCCAGCAGTCACACCGGGGAGCTGTTTTTT.

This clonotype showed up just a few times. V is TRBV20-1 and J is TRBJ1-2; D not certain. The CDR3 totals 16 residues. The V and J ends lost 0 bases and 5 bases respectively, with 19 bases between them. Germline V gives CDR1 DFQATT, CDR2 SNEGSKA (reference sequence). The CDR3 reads CSARDRFGVSSYGYTF. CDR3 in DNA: TGCAGTGCTAGAGATCGGTTTGGCGTTTCCAGTTATGGCTACACCTTC.

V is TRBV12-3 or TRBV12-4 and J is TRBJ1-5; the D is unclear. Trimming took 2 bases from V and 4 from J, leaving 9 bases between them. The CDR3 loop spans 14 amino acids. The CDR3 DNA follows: TGTGCCAGCAGTTTAAAGGCAGCAAATCAGCCCCAGCATTTT. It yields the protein CASSLKAANQPQHF.

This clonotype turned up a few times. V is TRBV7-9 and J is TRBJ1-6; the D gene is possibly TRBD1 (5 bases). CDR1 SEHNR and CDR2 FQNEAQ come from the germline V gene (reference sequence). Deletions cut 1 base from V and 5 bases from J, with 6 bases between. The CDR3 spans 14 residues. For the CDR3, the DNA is TGTGCCAGCAGCTTAGAAGGGGATAATTCACCCCTCCACTTT. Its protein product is CASSLEGDNSPLHF.

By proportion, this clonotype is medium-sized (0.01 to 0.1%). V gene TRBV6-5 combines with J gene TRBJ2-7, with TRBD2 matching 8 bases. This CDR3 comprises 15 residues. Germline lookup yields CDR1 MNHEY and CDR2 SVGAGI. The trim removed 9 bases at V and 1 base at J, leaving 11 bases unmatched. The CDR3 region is CASPWPRGRSYEQYV. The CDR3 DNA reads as TGTGCCAGTCCCTGGCCTCGCGGGAGGTCCTACGAGCAGTACGTC.

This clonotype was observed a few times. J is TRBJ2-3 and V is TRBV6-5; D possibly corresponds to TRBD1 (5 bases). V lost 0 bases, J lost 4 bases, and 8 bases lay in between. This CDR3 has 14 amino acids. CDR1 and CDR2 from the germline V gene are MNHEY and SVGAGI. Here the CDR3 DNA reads TGTGCCAGCAGTTACTCTCCAGGGTCAGATACGCAGTATTTT. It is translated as CASSYSPGSDTQYF.

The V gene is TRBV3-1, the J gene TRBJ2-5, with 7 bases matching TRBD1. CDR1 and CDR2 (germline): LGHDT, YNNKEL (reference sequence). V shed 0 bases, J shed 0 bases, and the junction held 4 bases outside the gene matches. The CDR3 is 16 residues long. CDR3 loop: CASSQEARGNQETQYF. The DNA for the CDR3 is TGTGCCAGCAGCCAAGAGGCCAGGGGGAACCAAGAGACCCAGTACTTC.

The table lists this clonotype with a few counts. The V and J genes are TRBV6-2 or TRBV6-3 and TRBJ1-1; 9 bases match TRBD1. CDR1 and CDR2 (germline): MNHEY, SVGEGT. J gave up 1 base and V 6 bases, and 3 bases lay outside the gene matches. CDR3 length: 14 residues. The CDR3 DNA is TGTGCCAGCAGCCAGACAGGGGGGAACACTGAAGCTTTCTTT. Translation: CASSQTGGNTEAFF.

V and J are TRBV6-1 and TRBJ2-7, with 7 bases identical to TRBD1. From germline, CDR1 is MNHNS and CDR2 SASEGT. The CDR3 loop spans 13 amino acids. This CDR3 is CAIRGTAYYDQYV. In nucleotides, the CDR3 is TGTGCCATCAGAGGGACAGCTTACTACGACCAGTACGTC.

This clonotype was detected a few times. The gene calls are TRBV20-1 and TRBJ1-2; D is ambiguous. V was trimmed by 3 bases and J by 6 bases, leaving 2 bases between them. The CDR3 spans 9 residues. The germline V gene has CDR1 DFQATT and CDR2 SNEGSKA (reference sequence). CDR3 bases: TGCAGTGCTAGCAATGGCTACACCTTC. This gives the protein CSASNGYTF.

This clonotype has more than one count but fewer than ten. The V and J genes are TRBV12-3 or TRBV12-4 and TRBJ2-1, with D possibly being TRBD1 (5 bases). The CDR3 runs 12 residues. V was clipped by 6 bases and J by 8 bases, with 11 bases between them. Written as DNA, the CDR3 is TGTGCCAGCAGGGCGGACATCCATGAGCAGTTCTTC. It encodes CASRADIHEQFF.

CDR3 DNA: TGCGCCAGCTCTGCGTCTGGGGCCTACGAGGAGACCCAGTACTTC. This codes for CASSASGAYEETQYF. This chain joins TRBV5-1 and TRBJ2-5, with D possibly TRBD1 on 5 matching bases. This CDR3 is 15 amino acids long. The germline V gene has CDR1 SGHRS and CDR2 YFSETQ. The ends were cut back, 7 bases at V and 5 bases at J, with 21 bases in the middle.

CDR3 nucleotides: TGCGCCAGCAGCTCATCCGGGACAGGGTATGGTCTGGAGGAAGCTTTCTTT. Protein: CASSSSGTGYGLEEAFF. The chain joins TRBV5-1 to TRBJ1-1, with 9 bases aligning to TRBD1. The junction had 17 bases not matched to a gene; V was cut back by 3 bases and J by 8 bases. Germline V gene data show CDR1 as SGHRS and CDR2 as YFSETQ. The CDR3 sequence is 17 residues long.

CDR3 DNA: TGCAGCGTTGTGGGCATGAACACTGAAGCTTTCTTT. Its translation is CSVVGMNTEAFF. This chain links TRBV29-1 with TRBJ1-1; D is unclear. This CDR3 is built from 12 residues. Germline V gene sequence: CDR1 SQVTM, CDR2 ANQGSEA. V lost 4 bases, J lost 0 bases, and 6 bases lay in between.

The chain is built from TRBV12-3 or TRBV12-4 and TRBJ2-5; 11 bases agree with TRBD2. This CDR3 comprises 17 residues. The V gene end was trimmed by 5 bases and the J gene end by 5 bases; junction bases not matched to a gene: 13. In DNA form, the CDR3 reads TGTGCCAGCAGTCTTGCCGGGCGACTAGCGGGGTTGGAGACCCAGTACTTC. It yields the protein CASSLAGRLAGLETQYF.

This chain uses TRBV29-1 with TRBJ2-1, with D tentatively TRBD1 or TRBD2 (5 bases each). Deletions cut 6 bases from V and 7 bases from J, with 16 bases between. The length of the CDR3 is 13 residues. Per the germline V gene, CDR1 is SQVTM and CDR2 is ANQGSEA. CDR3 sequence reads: CSVWGATGNEQFF. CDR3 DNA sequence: TGCAGCGTCTGGGGCGCGACGGGGAATGAGCAGTTCTTC.

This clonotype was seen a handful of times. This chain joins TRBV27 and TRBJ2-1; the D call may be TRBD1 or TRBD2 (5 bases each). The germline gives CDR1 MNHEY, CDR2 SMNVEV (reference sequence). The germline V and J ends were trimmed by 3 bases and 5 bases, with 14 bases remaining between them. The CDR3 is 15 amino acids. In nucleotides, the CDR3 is TGTGCCAGCAGTTTTTCGGCAGTGGGACACAATGAGCAGTTCTTC. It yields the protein CASSFSAVGHNEQFF.

Here the CDR3 reads CASSQGLKNIQYF. The CDR3 nucleotides are TGTGCCAGCAGCCAAGGACTCAAAAACATTCAGTACTTC. V gene TRBV7-9 combines with J gene TRBJ2-4, with D possibly TRBD2 on 5 matching bases. The CDR3 extends over 13 amino acids. Germline loops: CDR1 SEHNR, CDR2 FQNEAQ (reference sequence). V shed 5 bases and J shed 3 bases, with 8 bases lying between them.

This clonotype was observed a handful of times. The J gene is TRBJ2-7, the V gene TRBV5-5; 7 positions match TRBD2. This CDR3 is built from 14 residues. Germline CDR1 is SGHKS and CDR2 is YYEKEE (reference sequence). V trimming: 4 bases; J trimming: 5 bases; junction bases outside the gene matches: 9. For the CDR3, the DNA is TGTGCCAGCAGCCGGCCCCGGGGGGTCGACGAGCAGTACTTC. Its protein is CASSRPRGVDEQYF.

DNA for the CDR3: TGCGCCAGCACGCCGGGGACAGGGACCTACGAGCAGTACTTC. As protein: CASTPGTGTYEQYF. The genes are TRBV5-1 and TRBJ2-7, with 9 bases matching TRBD1. The CDR3 consists of 14 residues. Per the germline V gene, CDR1 is SGHRS and CDR2 is YFSETQ. Germline trimming cut 6 bases from V and 2 bases from J; bases unmatched to any gene: 6.

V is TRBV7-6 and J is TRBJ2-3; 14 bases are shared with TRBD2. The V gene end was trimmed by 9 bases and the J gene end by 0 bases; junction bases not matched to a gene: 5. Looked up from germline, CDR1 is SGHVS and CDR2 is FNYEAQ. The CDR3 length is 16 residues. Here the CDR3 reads CASPGLAGDSTDTQYF. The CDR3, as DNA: TGTGCCAGTCCGGGACTAGCGGGAGATAGCACAGATACGCAGTATTTT.

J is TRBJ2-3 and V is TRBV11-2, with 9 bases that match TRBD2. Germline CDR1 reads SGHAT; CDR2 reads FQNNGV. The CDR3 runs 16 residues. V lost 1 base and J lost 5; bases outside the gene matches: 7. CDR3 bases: TGTGCCAGCAGCTTAGCAAGCGGGGGGTATGAAGATACGCAGTATTTT. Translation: CASSLASGGYEDTQYF.

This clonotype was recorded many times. Here the CDR3 reads CASHTGGVSGANVLTF. DNA for the CDR3: TGTGCCAGCCATACCGGCGGGGTCTCTGGGGCCAACGTCCTGACTTTC. This rearrangement joins TRBV6-5 to TRBJ2-6; D perhaps matches TRBD2 (6 bases). Germline CDR1 is MNHEY and CDR2 is SVGAGI. The CDR3 totals 16 residues. V was clipped by 8 bases and J by 0 bases, with 14 bases between them.

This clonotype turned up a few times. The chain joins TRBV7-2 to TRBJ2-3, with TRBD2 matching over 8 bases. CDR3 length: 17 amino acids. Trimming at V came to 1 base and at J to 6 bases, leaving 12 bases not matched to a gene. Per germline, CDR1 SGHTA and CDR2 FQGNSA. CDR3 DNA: TGTGCCAGCAGCTTAGGACTGGTACGGGGGGGCGAGGATACGCAGTATTTT. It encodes CASSLGLVRGGEDTQYF.

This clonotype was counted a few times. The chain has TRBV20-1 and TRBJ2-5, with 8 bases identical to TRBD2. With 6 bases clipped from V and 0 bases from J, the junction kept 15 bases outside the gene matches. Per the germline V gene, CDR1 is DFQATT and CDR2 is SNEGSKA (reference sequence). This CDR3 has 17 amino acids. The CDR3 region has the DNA TGCAGTGCGCCTGACAGTCCGGCGGGGGGTAACCAAGAGACCCAGTACTTC. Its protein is CSAPDSPAGGNQETQYF.

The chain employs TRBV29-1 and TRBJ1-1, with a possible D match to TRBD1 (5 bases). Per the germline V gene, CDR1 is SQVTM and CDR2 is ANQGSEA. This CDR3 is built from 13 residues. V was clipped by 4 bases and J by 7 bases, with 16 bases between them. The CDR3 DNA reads TGCAGCGTTGCTGGGCAGGGATGGGATGAAGCTTTCTTT. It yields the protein CSVAGQGWDEAFF.